This T cell receptor beta chain is drawn from a study of cytomegalovirus exposure and HLA in healthy donors. After removal of 4 bases from V and 2 bases from J, the junction contained 7 bases not matched to a gene. CDR3 size: 16 residues. Germline V gives CDR1 LNHDA, CDR2 SQIVND (reference sequence). The donors were part of the approximately 120-subject validation cohort, which stood apart from the roughly 700-subject first cohort. This table comes from immunoSEQ multiplex PCR, and its TCRdb copy is limited to in-frame clones, with some not included. The sample contains fewer than 100,000 clones, roughly 93% of which appear only once.

This chain links TRBV19 with TRBJ1-5; 8 bases are shared with TRBD1. The source of this sequence is a man younger than 40 in good health and CMV-seronegative. The sample comprised PBMCs. In DNA, the CDR3 is TGTGCCAGTAGTACCTCAGGGGGCATGGGCAATCAGCCCCAGCATTTT. Translating gives CASSTSGGMGNQPQHF.